Listed below are T cell receptor beta chains from one sample, sequenced in a study of beta chain features in type 1 diabetes. This table comes from immunoSEQ multiplex PCR, and its TCRdb copy is limited to in-frame clones, with some not included. This sample has about 650,000 clones, with 12% found just once. The sequenced sample consisted of naive CD4+ T cells from blood. These receptors were taken from a man under 40 with type 1 diabetes. The CDR3 runs from the conserved cysteine through the conserved F or W. The D gene is left open where the match is weak. A row's size may be missing; if present it is once, few, many or a size class.

d_call clone_size j_call v_call cdr3_nt cdr3_aa
. . TRBJ2-3 TRBV7-9 TGTGCCAGCAGCTTAGGTACTAGCTATGTGACAGATACGCAGTATTTT CASSLGTSYVTDTQYF
TRBD1 . TRBJ1-2 TRBV9 TGTGCCAGCAGCCGAACAGGGGGCGATGGCTACACCTTC CASSRTGGDGYTF
. . TRBJ1-6 TRBV7-6 TGTGCCAGCAGCGGGCAGGGGAGATCCTATAATTCACCCCTCCACTTT CASSGQGRSYNSPLHF
. . TRBJ2-1 TRBV27 TGTGCCAGCAGTTTATCGATGGGGAGCTCCTACAATGAGCAGTTCTTC CASSLSMGSSYNEQFF
. . TRBJ2-3 TRBV11-2 TGTGCCAGCAGCTTAGACGGGTGGGATACGCAGTATTTT CASSLDGWDTQYF
TRBD2 . TRBJ2-1 TRBV7-9 TGTGCCAGCAGCCCGCGGACTAGCGGGGTTTTCTCCTACAATGAGCAGTTCTTC CASSPRTSGVFSYNEQFF
TRBD1 few TRBJ1-2 TRBV5-1 TGCGCCAGCAGCAGGACAGGGAGCCTCCTCTCTGACTATGGCTACACCTTC CASSRTGSLLSDYGYTF
. few TRBJ1-6 TRBV5-4 TGTGCCAGCAGCTCCAGGGTCGTCGGTTCACCCCTCCACTTT CASSSRVVGSPLHF
. few TRBJ2-7 TRBV7-2 TGTGCCAGCAGCTCGATACTAAGGCCGAGCCTTTACGAGCAGTACTTC CASSSILRPSLYEQYF
. few TRBJ2-5 TRBV7-9 TGTGCCAGCAGCTGGGAACAGGGCGGAGAGACCCAGTACTTC CASSWEQGGETQYF
. . TRBJ1-6 TRBV4-3 TGCGCCAGCAGCCAAGAAGCCCCGAGTTCACCCCTCCACTTT CASSQEAPSSPLHF
. . TRBJ2-6 TRBV2 TGTGCCACCCAGACCGTGTCGGGGGCCAACGTCCTGACTTTC CATQTVSGANVLTF
TRBD2 . TRBJ2-7 TRBV6-1 TGTGCCAGCATGTATCTAGCGGGCAGGCAGTACTTC CASMYLAGRQYF
. . TRBJ1-1 TRBV18 TGTGCCAGCTCACCACCAGGGGGACGGACTGAAGCTTTCTTT CASSPPGGRTEAFF
. few TRBJ1-5 TRBV19 TGTGCCTCGTCCACAGGGTGGAATCAGCCCCAGCATTTT CASSTGWNQPQHF
. . TRBJ2-7 TRBV10-3 TGTGCCATCAAGACGCTAGGGTACGAGCAGTACTTC CAIKTLGYEQYF
TRBD1 . TRBJ2-5 TRBV7-3 TGTGCCAGCAGCCTGGACAGGGGCGAGACCCAGTACTTC CASSLDRGETQYF